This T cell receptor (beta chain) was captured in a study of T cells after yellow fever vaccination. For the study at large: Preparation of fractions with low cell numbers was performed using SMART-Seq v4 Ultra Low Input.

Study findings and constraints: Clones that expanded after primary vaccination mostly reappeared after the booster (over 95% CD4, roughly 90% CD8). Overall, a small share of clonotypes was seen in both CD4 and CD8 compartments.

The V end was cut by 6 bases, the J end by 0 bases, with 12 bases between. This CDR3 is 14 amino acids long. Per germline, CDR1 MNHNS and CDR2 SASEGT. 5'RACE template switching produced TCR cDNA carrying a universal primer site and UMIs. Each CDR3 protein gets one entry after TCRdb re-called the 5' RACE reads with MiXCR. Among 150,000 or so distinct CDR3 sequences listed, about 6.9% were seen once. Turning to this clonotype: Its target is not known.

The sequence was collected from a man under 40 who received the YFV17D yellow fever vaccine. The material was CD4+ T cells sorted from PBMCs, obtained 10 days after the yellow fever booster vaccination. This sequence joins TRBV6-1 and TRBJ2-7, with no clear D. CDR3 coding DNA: TGTGCCAGCAGGCCCATGGCGGACTCCTACGAGCAGTACTTC. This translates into CASRPMADSYEQYF.